The clone carrying this T cell receptor (beta chain) occurred many times. What it binds is not known. This entry comes from a study of CD8 T cells in ankylosing spondylitis. Libraries for TCR beta were made by quantitative 5'-RACE with molecular barcodes. TCRdb processed the 5' RACE reads anew with MiXCR; each CDR3 protein has one entry. The repertoire includes 250,000 to 400,000 distinct CDR3 sequences, about 9.9% of them detected once, and around 8.4% sits in the top ten. Study conclusions and caveats: A subset of motif variants has previously been described in the synovial fluid and blood of reactive arthritis. Ankylosing spondylitis blood seemed to carry a telltale TCR beta motif made of under 10 highly homologous variants. Clones linked to disease were reported to show significant enrichment in matched ankylosing spondylitis synovial fluid.

V lost 5 bases to trimming and J lost 3 bases; unmatched junction nucleotides: 3. The CDR3 extends over 14 amino acids. In germline, CDR1 is SGHTA, CDR2 FQGNSA. This clonotype originated in a female donor with ankylosing spondylitis or in good health (not recorded which). Sequencing input: blood, either unsorted or a sorted T cell fraction (not recorded which). This chain links TRBV7-2 with TRBJ2-1, with TRBD1 matching over 8 bases. CDR3: CASSRDRGYNEQFF. CDR3 DNA: TGTGCCAGCAGCCGAGACAGGGGCTACAATGAGCAGTTCTTC. Supplemented by reference TRBV7-2 and TRBJ2-1, the full variable domain reads GAGVSQSPSNKVTEKGKDVELRCDPISGHTALYWYRQSLGQGLEFLIYFQGNSAPDKSGLPSDRFSAERTGGSVSTLTIQRTQQEDSAVYLCASSRDRGYNEQFFGPGTRLTVL.